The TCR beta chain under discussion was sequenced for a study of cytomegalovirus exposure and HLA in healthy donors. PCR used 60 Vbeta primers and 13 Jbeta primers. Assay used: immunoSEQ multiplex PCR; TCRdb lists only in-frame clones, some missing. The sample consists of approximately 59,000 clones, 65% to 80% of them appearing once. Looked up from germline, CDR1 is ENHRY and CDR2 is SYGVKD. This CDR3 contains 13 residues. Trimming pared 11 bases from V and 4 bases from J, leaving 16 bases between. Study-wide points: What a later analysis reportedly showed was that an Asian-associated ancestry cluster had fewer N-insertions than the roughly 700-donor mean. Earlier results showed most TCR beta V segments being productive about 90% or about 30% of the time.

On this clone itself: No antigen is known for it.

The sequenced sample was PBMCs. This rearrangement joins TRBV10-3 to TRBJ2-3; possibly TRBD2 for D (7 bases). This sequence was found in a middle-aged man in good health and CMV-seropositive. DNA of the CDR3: TGTGCCGCGGGGGCAAGTTGGGCAGATACGCAGTATTTT. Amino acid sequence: CAAGASWADTQYF.